One sample yielded the 3 T cell receptor beta chains listed below, sequenced in a study of OX40 agonist ivuxolimab in advanced cancers. The data were produced by immunoSEQ multiplex PCR, yet TCRdb's version contains in-frame clones alone and is incomplete. The data contain about 42,000 clones, over 75% of them singletons. The sample consisted of CD4+ or CD8+ T cells sorted from blood, taken in a trial of the OX40 agonist ivuxolimab. The receptor set was obtained from an adult with an advanced solid tumor such as melanoma, head and neck, liver or kidney cancer.

The rearrangement joins TRBV6-5 to TRBJ2-7; the D gene is possibly TRBD1 (5 bases). Germline V lookup: CDR1 MNHEY, CDR2 SVGAGI. CDR3 length: 15 amino acids. The germline V and J ends were trimmed by 2 bases and 1 base, with 12 bases remaining between them. The CDR3 sequence: CASSYGTGLSYEQYF. In nucleotides, the CDR3 is TGTGCCAGCAGTTACGGTACAGGTTTATCCTACGAGCAGTACTTC.

V usage is TRBV5-4 and J usage is TRBJ1-2; no reliable D call. The CDR3 has 15 residues. V was pared by 0 bases and J by 4 bases, with 13 bases between. Germline values: CDR1 SGHNT, CDR2 YYREEE (reference sequence). CDR3 nucleotides: TGTGCCAGCAGCTTGGGTGAGGGTTTAGGCTATGGCTACACCTTC. This gives the protein CASSLGEGLGYGYTF.

The V call is TRBV4-1, the J call TRBJ2-3; TRBD1 agrees at 10 bases. CDR3 length: 16 amino acids. Germline CDR1 and CDR2: MGHRA and YSYEKL. The J segment lost 2 bases and the V segment lost 1 base, leaving 3 bases of the junction unmatched. The CDR3 is CASSQGTGGFTDTQYF. The CDR3 nucleotides read TGCGCCAGCAGCCAAGGGACAGGGGGATTCACAGATACGCAGTATTTT.